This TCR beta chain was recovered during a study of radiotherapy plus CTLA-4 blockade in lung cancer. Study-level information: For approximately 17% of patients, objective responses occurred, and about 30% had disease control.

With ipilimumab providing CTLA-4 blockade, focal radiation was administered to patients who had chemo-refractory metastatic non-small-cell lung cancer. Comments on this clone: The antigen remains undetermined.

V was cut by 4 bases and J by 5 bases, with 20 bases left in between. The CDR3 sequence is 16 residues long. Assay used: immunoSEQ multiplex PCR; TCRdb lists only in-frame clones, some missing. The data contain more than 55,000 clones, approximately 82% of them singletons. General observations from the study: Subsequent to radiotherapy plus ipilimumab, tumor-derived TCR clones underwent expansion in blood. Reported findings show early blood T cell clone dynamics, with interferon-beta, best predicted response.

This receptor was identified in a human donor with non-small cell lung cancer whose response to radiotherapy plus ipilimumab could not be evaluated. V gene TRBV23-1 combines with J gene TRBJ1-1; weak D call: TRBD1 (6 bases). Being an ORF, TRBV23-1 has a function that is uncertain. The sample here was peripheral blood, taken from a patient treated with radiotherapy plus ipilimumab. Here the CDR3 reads CASSPSRVQGETEAFF. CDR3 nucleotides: TGCGCCAGCAGTCCTTCAAGAGTACAGGGAGAGACTGAAGCTTTCTTT.